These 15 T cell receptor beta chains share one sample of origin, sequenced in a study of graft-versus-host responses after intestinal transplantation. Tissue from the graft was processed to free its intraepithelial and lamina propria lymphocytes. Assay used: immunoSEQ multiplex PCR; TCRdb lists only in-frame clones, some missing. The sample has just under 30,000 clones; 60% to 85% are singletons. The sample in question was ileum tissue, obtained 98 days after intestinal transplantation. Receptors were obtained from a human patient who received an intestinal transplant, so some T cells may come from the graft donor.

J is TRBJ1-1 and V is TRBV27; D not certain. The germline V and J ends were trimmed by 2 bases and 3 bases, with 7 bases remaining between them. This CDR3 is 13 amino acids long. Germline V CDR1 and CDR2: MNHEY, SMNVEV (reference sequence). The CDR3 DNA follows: TGTGCCAGCAGTTTACGGGTCCACACTGAAGCTTTCTTT. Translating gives CASSLRVHTEAFF.

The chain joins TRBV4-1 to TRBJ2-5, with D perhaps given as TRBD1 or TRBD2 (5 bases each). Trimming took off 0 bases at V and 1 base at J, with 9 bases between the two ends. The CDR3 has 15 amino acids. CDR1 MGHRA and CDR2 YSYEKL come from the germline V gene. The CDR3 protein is CASSQDLGTQETQYF. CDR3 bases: TGCGCCAGCAGCCAAGATCTGGGGACCCAAGAGACCCAGTACTTC.

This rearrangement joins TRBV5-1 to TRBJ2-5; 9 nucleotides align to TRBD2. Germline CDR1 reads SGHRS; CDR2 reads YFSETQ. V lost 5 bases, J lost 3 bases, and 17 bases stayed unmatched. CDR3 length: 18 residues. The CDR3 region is CASRQGQRLAVIEETQYF. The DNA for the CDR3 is TGCGCCAGCAGACAAGGACAGCGACTAGCGGTAATTGAAGAGACCCAGTACTTC.

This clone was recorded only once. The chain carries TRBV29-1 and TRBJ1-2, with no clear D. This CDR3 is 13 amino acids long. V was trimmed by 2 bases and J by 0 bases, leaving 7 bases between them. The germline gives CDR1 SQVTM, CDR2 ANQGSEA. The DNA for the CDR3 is TGCAGCGTTGAATCGGGCACTAACTATGGCTACACCTTC. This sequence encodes CSVESGTNYGYTF.

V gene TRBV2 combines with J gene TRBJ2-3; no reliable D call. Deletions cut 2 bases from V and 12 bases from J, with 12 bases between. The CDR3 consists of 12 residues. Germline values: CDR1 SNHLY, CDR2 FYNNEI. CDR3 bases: TGTGCCAGCAGTGAACCCCCGTCTAAACAGTATTTT. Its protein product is CASSEPPSKQYF.

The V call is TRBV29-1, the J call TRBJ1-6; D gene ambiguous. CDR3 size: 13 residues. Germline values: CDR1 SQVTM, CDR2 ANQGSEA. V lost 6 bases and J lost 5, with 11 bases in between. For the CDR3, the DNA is TGCAGCGTAAGAAACGGGGATAATTCACCCCTCCACTTT. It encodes CSVRNGDNSPLHF.

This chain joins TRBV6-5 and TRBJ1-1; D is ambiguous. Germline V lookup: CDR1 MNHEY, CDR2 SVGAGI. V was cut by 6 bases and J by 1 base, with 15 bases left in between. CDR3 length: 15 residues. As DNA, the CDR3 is TGTGCCAGCAGCAATAGGCGGGAAGAGAACACTGAAGCTTTCTTT. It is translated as CASSNRREENTEAFF.

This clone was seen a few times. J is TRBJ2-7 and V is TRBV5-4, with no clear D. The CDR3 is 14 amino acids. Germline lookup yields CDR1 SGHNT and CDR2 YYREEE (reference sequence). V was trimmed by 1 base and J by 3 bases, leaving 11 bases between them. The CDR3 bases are TGTGCCAGCAGCTTGAAGAGCAAGGGCTACGAGCAGTACTTC. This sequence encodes CASSLKSKGYEQYF.

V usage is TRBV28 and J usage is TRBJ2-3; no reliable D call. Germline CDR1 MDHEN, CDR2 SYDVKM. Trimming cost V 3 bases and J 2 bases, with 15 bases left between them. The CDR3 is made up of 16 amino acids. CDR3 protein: CASSLAPGSTTDTQYF. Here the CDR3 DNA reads TGTGCCAGCAGTTTGGCCCCCGGGTCAACCACAGATACGCAGTATTTT.

CDR3 sequence: CASSPGQGAGTDTQYF. The CDR3 coding sequence is TGCGCCAGCAGCCCGGGACAGGGGGCTGGGACAGATACGCAGTATTTT. The rearrangement links TRBV5-1 to TRBJ2-3; TRBD1 aligns across 12 bases. The CDR3 loop spans 16 amino acids. Germline-derived CDR1 and CDR2 are SGHRS and YFSETQ. The V and J ends lost 4 bases and 3 bases, in that order; junction bases with no gene match: 6.

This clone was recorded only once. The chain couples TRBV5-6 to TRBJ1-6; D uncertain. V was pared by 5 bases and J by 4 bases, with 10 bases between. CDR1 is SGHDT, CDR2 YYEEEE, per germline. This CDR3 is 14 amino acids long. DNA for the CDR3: TGTGCCAGCAGATCGCCGGGATATAATTCACCCCTCCACTTT. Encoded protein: CASRSPGYNSPLHF. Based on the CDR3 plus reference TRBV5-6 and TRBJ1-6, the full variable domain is DAGVTQSPTHLIKTRGQQVTLRCSPKSGHDTVSWYQQALGQGPQFIFQYYEEEERQRGNFPDRFSGHQFPNYSSELNVNALLLGDSALYLCASRSPGYNSPLHFGNGTRLTVT.

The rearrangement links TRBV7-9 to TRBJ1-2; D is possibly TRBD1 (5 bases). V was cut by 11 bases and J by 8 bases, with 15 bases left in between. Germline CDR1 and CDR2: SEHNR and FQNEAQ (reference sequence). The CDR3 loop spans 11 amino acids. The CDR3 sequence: CAGEAGDGYTF. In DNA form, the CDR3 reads TGTGCCGGCGAGGCTGGGGACGGCTACACCTTC.

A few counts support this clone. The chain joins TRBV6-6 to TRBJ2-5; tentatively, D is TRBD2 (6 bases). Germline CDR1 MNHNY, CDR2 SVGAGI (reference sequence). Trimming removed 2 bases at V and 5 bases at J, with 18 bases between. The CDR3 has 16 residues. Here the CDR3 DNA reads TGTGCCAGCAGTTACCAGTCGTCTGTTGGGGGGGAGACCCAGTACTTC. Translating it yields CASSYQSSVGGETQYF.

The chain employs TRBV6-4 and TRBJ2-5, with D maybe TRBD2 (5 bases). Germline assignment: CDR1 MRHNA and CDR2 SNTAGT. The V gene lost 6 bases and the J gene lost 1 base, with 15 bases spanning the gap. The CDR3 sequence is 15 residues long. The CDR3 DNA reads TGTGCCAGCAGACGAGCCACGGGGATCCAAGAGACCCAGTACTTC. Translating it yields CASRRATGIQETQYF.

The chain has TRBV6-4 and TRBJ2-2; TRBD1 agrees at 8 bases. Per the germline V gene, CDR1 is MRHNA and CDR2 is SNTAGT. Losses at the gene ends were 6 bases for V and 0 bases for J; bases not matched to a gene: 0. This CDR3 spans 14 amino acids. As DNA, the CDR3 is TGTGCCAGCAGGACAGGGGCGAACACCGGGGAGCTGTTTTTT. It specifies CASRTGANTGELFF.